The rows below give T cell receptor beta chains drawn from one sample of a study of T cells in Graves' hyperthyroidism and ophthalmopathy. TCRdb reprocessed the multiplex PCR reads with MiXCR, giving one entry per CDR3 protein. The sample lists almost 600,000 distinct CDR3 sequences; roughly 13% were seen once. Sequenced material: blood. These receptor sequences come from a young woman with Graves' hyperthyroidism that later progressed to Graves' ophthalmopathy. The CDR3 runs from the conserved cysteine through the conserved F or W. The D gene is left open where the match is weak. Expanded clones are given a class, and other clones once, few, many or no size at all.

j_call,v_call,d_call,clone_size,cdr3_aa,cdr3_nt
TRBJ2-7,TRBV7-9,TRBD2,many,CASSDSGTSGSSREQYF,TGTGCCAGCAGCGACTCCGGGACTAGCGGGAGTTCGCGAGAGCAGTACTTC
TRBJ2-7,TRBV6-1,.,few,CASTKIPSKQYF,TGTGCCAGCACCAAAATCCCCTCGAAGCAGTACTTC
TRBJ2-1,TRBV7-9,TRBD2,few,CASSPGVSGINNEQFF,TGTGCCAGCAGCCCCGGTGTTAGCGGGATTAACAATGAGCAGTTCTTC
TRBJ1-1,TRBV7-3,.,.,CASSLTQRNTEAFF,TGTGCCAGCAGCCTGACTCAGAGGAACACTGAAGCTTTCTTT
TRBJ2-7,TRBV12-3/TRBV12-4,.,.,CASSLMPASYEQYF,TGTGCCAGCAGTTTAATGCCAGCCTCCTACGAGCAGTACTTC
TRBJ1-1,TRBV28,TRBD1,many,CASLSGTGVMGTEAFF,TGTGCCAGCCTCTCCGGGACAGGGGTCATGGGCACTGAAGCTTTCTTT
TRBJ2-7,TRBV2,TRBD2,many,CASSGSGATGEQYF,TGTGCCAGCAGTGGTAGCGGGGCAACGGGAGAGCAGTACTTC
TRBJ2-2,TRBV19,.,many,CASTNTGELFF,TGTGCCAGCACCAACACCGGGGAGCTGTTTTTT
TRBJ2-7,TRBV29-1,.,many,CSVGGGYEQYF,TGCAGCGTTGGGGGTGGCTACGAGCAGTACTTC
TRBJ1-2,TRBV20-1,TRBD1,many,CSAGDRGLSSGYTF,TGCAGTGCTGGGGACAGGGGGTTATCCAGTGGCTACACCTTC
TRBJ2-4,TRBV4-1,.,many,CASSQEGLDIQYF,TGCGCCAGCAGCCAAGAGGGGCTGGACATTCAGTACTTC
TRBJ2-5,TRBV4-2,.,few,CASSPSGLLQETQYF,TGTGCCAGCAGCCCTTCGGGACTCCTACAAGAGACCCAGTACTTC
TRBJ1-2,TRBV28,.,few,CASSPGEYGYTF,TGTGCCAGCAGCCCGGGAGAGTATGGCTACACCTTC
TRBJ2-7,TRBV5-1,.,few,CASSLGQMSSYEQYF,TGCGCCAGCAGCCTGGGACAAATGAGCTCCTACGAGCAGTACTTC
TRBJ2-4,TRBV3-1,.,many,CASSQPQGRNIQYF,TGTGCCAGCAGCCAACCGCAGGGTAGAAACATTCAGTACTTC
TRBJ1-4,TRBV7-6,TRBD1,.,CASSSGTGPEKLFF,TGTGCCAGCAGCTCCGGGACAGGTCCTGAAAAACTGTTTTTT
TRBJ2-2,TRBV28,TRBD2,.,CASSLPSGYTGELFF,TGTGCCAGCAGTTTACCTAGCGGATACACCGGGGAGCTGTTTTTT
TRBJ1-3,TRBV6-6,.,.,CASSYSNTGPGNTIYF,TGTGCCAGCAGTTACTCCAACACAGGGCCTGGAAACACCATATATTTT
TRBJ1-2,TRBV11-2,TRBD1,many,CASRDQGAGGYTF,TGTGCCAGCAGAGACCAGGGGGCAGGGGGCTACACCTTC
TRBJ1-3,TRBV27,.,many,CASSSLMGTGNTIYF,TGTGCCAGCAGTTCCCTGATGGGAACTGGAAACACCATATATTTT
TRBJ2-7,TRBV28,.,many,CASRKRTDGSYEQYF,TGTGCCAGCAGAAAAAGGACAGACGGCTCCTACGAGCAGTACTTC
TRBJ1-6,TRBV6-1,.,.,CASTYLGGLNSPLHF,TGTGCCAGCACGTACCTCGGGGGGCTTAATTCACCCCTCCACTTT
TRBJ2-1,TRBV27,TRBD2,many,CASSPMGLAGVWEQFF,TGTGCCAGCAGTCCCATGGGACTAGCGGGAGTTTGGGAGCAGTTCTTC
TRBJ2-1,TRBV6-2/TRBV6-3,.,many,CASSYPPQIRAQGYNEQFF,TGTGCCAGCAGTTACCCCCCTCAAATTCGAGCTCAGGGCTACAATGAGCAGTTCTTC
TRBJ2-1,TRBV10-3,TRBD2,many,CASVGGAYNEQFF,TGTGCTTCCGTCGGGGGGGCGTACAATGAGCAGTTCTTC
TRBJ2-2,TRBV5-1,TRBD1,few,CASSWGQGGTGELFF,TGCGCCAGCAGCTGGGGACAGGGCGGGACCGGGGAGCTGTTTTTT